This record concerns one TCR beta chain sequence. What antigen it recognizes has not been identified. One base away there is no much larger clone; base qualities are not given. Trimming takes 5 bases off V and 4 bases off J; junction bases not matched to a gene: 5. The CDR3 has 14 amino acids, counting the end cysteine and phenylalanine. Only CDR3 DNA remains: 42 bases, in frame from the first base. From the germline V gene, CDR1 is SGHVS and CDR2 is FQNEAQ. This sample was taken from a study of T cell responses to AZD1222 COVID-19 vaccine (dated by TCRdb to about 2021). Notes on the research overall: TCR sequencing covered over 230 trial participants: about 210 given two doses of AZD1222 and 26 given two doses of MenACWY control vaccine. Enrollment into the trials was organized by age into subgroups of 18-55, 56-69 and 70-plus years, and those subgroups contained around 150, 28 and 57 TCR-sequenced participants, respectively. Results the study describes overall, beyond this receptor: A significant rise in spike-specific TCR breadth and depth was observed after two AZD1222 doses relative to day 0 and relative to MenACWY recipients. Participants were mostly white British, with more females than males. The authors suggested clonal diversity may have been underestimated. Epitopes outside the regions mutated in the B.1.351 and B.1.1.7 variants were reportedly recognized by nearly half of the unique spike-specific TCRs. The whole spike protein was spanned by vaccine-associated CD4 TCRs, and dominant responses were seen in regions 160-218 and 743-854. The 56-69-year group was small, and its depth increase did not reach significance, likely because of low power. Because no day 14 peak-response samples were available, the repertoires could be characterized only after the peak T cell response. Conclusions about previously exposed vaccinees are limited, since just six AZD1222 recipients were seropositive for SARS-CoV-2 at baseline.

The time point label of this sample denotes: about 28 days (+/-7) after the second vaccine dose. Because spike-specific TCR depth and breadth did not differ between the two schedules, AZD1222 recipients who got a second dose at roughly 4 weeks were pooled with those who got a second dose at roughly 12 weeks. Vaccinee samples were obtained from the UK trials COV001 and COV002, which included a single-blind randomized controlled phase 2/3 trial of AZD1222 (ChAdOx1 nCoV-19) in healthy adults. For TCRbeta chain sequencing, PBMC samples from trial participants were taken at day 0 and at day 28 after the second dose. The CDR3 regions of human TCRbeta chains were analyzed by immunosequencing. From the authors' description of their analysis: TCRs in the repertoires were matched against a reference library of SARS-CoV-2-specific TCRs that had been generated with the MIRA antigen-specificity platform. Breadth was defined as the fraction of unique TCRs that were SARS-CoV-2-associated. Depth was defined as the fraction of total T cells that were SARS-CoV-2-associated. Using the MIRA data, each spike-specific TCR was assigned both to the spike region to which the TCR was reactive and to a CD4 or CD8 class. Log10-transformed breadth and depth values were compared by one-way ANOVA with Sidak's multiple comparisons tests. This immuneACCESS table, as held by TCRdb, lists in-frame sequences with V and J called but not all clones. Of the missing ones, under half trace to an unresolved V gene in checked studies; the others have no known cause. For V, J and clone size, that table is used; D and trimming come from the DNA. Here the sample has approximately 150,000 clones; roughly 92% occur a single time. Approximately 3.8% of the sample lies in the top ten.

The clonotype originates from an adult who received the AZD1222 COVID-19 vaccine. The sequencing used peripheral blood, collected 28 days after the second AZD1222 dose. The rearranged segments are TRBV7-8 and TRBJ1-5, with 7 bases in between that match TRBD1. The CDR3 in this case is CASSPNRGNQPQHF. The DNA sequence is as follows: TGTGCCAGCAGCCCCAACAGGGGTAATCAGCCCCAGCATTTT.